Reported below is one TCR beta chain. The antigen is not known. The germline gives CDR1 DFQATT, CDR2 SNEGSKA (reference sequence). The CDR3 runs 14 residues. Template switching by 5'RACE with UMIs generated the TCR beta cDNA. Reprocessing the 5' RACE reads, TCRdb reports a single entry for every CDR3 protein and omits DNA. In all, the sample yields about 410,000 distinct CDR3 sequences. This entry is derived from a study of T cells expressing NK-cell markers. Study findings and constraints: Roughly 6 donors showed dominant NKG2C+ clonotypes comprising about 1.0-7.0% of their CD8+ T cells.

The rearrangement joins TRBV20-1 to TRBJ1-5; TCRdb's D call of TRBD1 is untestable without DNA. The source is a woman aged 50 to 65 in good health. Sequences were obtained from blood T cells: a sorted CD56 or NKG2C T cell subset, CD4+ or CD8+ T cells, or bulk PBMC T cells (not recorded which). The chain's CDR3 is CSASTGGGNQPQHF.